This section outlines one T cell receptor (beta chain) sequence together with its context. What was amplified from RNA transcripts were TCR beta CDR3 regions. First-round RT-PCR with HTBI primers amplified the TCR CDR3 region. In TCRdb, the multiplex PCR reads were re-called with MiXCR into one record per CDR3 protein. Of 500,000 to 800,000 distinct CDR3 sequences in the sample, just under 45% were seen once. The sample comes from a study of T cells in Graves' hyperthyroidism and ophthalmopathy. There are 12 residues in the CDR3. Germline loops: CDR1 DFQATT, CDR2 SNEGSKA (reference sequence). The chain uses TRBV20-1 and TRBJ2-7, with 9 bases identical to TRBD1. Specimen: peripheral blood or thyroid tissue (not recorded which). The clonotype was recovered from an adult man with Graves' disease, either hyperthyroidism or ophthalmopathy (not recorded which). The CDR3 bases are TGCAGCTTGGGACAGGGCAGCCACGAGCAGTACTTC. Its translation is CSLGQGSHEQYF.